This T cell receptor (beta chain) was observed in a study of PD-L1 blockade in urothelial cancer. Study overall: Blood gave a median approximately 140,000 T cells.

Trimming left V 5 bases short and J 4 bases short, with 14 bases between. The CDR3 loop spans 14 amino acids. CDR1 and CDR2 (germline): LNHDA, SQIVND (reference sequence). Only in-frame clones appear in the TCRdb table, and some are missing; sequencing was by immunoSEQ multiplex PCR. Found here are about 88,000 clones, 90% of them singletons; the top ten hold over 8.5%. The sequence derives from a man in his 60s with urothelial cancer. The material was PBMCs, obtained around atezolizumab (anti-PD-L1) treatment. V usage is TRBV19 and J usage is TRBJ1-2; tentative D call: TRBD1 (6 bases). DNA of the CDR3: TGTGCCAGTAGTCCAGCGGGACACAGCTATGGCTACACCTTC. It is translated as CASSPAGHSYGYTF.